This TCR beta chain derives from a study of prognosis after radiotherapy for stage I lung cancer. Whole-study findings and limits: In the expanded TCR clones, tumor specificity was not determined.

Amplicons of TCR beta CDR3 were generated from genomic DNA by two-round multiplex PCR. Gene-specific primers for each TRBV and TRBJ gene drove first-round PCR. TCRdb independently ran MiXCR on the multiplex PCR reads; one entry per CDR3 protein. Of approximately 20,000 distinct CDR3 sequences listed, roughly 28% are singletons. As for this clonotype: Its antigen is unidentified.

The J segment lost 3 bases and the V segment lost 3 bases, leaving 11 bases of the junction unmatched. This CDR3 is built from 16 residues. Germline-derived CDR1 and CDR2 are MNHNS and SASEGT. This chain uses TRBV6-1 with TRBJ2-7; 7 nucleotides line up with TRBD2. This receptor was taken from a donor aged 50 or older with non-small cell lung cancer. The specimen was PBMCs, collected before or after stereotactic body radiation therapy (not recorded which). CDR3 protein: CASSDWEGGSIYEQYF. The CDR3 nucleotides read TGTGCCAGCAGTGACTGGGAAGGCGGGAGCATCTACGAGCAGTACTTC.